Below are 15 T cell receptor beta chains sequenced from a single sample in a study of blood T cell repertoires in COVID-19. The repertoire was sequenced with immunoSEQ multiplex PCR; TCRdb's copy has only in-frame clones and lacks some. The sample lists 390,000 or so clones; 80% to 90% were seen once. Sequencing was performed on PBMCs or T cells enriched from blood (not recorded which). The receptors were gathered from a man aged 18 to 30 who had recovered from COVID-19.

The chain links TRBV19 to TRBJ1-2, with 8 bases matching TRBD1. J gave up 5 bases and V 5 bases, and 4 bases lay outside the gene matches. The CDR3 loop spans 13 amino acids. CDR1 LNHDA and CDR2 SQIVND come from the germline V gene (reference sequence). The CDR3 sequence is CASSPRTGYGYTF. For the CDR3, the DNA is TGTGCCAGTAGTCCCCGGACAGGGTATGGCTACACCTTC.

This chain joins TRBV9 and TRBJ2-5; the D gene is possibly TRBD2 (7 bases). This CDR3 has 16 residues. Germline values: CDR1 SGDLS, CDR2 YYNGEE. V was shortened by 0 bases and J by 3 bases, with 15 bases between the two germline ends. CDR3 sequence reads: CASSVAGGRREETQYF. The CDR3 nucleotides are TGTGCCAGCAGCGTAGCGGGGGGCCGAAGGGAAGAGACCCAGTACTTC.

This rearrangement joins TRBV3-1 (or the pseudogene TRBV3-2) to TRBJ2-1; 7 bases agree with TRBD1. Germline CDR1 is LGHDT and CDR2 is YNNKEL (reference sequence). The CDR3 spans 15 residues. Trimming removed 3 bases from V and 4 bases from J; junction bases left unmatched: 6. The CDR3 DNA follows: TGTGCCAGCAGCCAGGCCGGGACAGCTTACAATGAGCAGTTCTTC. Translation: CASSQAGTAYNEQFF.

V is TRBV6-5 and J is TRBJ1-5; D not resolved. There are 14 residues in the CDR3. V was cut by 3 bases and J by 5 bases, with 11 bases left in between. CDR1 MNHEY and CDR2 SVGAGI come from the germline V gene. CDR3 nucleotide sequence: TGTGCCAGCAGTTATGGTAGGAGGGATCAGCCCCAGCATTTT. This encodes CASSYGRRDQPQHF.

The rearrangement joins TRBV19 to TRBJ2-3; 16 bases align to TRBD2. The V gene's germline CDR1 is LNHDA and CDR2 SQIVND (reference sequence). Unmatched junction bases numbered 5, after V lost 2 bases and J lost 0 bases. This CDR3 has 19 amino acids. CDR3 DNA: TGTGCCAGTAGTATACGGGGACTAGCGGGGGGGACCAGCACAGATACGCAGTATTTT. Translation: CASSIRGLAGGTSTDTQYF.

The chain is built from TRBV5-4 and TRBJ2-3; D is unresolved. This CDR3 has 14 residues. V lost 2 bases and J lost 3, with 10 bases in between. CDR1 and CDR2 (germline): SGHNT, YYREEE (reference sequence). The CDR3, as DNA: TGTGCCAGCAGCTTAGAGACTCTTACAGATACGCAGTATTTT. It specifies CASSLETLTDTQYF.

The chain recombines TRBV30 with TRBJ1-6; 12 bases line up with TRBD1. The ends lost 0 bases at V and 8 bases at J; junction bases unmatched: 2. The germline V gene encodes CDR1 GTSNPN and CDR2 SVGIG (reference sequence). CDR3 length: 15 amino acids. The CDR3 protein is CAWSVGQGAYSPLHF. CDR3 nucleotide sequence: TGTGCCTGGAGTGTGGGACAGGGGGCGTATTCACCCCTCCACTTT.

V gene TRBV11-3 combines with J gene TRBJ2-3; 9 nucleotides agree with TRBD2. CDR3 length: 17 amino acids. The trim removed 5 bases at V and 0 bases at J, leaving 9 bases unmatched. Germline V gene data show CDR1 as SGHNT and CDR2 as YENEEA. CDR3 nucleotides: TGTGCCAGCAGCCTGGGGACTAGCAGCTCTAGCACAGATACGCAGTATTTT. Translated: CASSLGTSSSSTDTQYF.

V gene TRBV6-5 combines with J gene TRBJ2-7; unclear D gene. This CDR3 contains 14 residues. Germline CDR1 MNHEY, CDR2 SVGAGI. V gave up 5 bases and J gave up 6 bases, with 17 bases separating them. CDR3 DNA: TGTGCCAGCAGTCCCGCGACTCCCTGGATCGAGCAGTACTTC. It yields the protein CASSPATPWIEQYF.

The CDR3 DNA follows: TGTGCCAGCAGCTTGCTTTCGGGGGAGCAGTACTTC. Its protein is CASSLLSGEQYF. The rearrangement joins TRBV7-9 to TRBJ2-7; D may be TRBD2 (5 bases). V lost 3 bases, J lost 7 bases, and 10 bases lay in between. CDR1 is SEHNR and CDR2 is FQNEAQ in the germline V gene (reference sequence). The CDR3 is 12 amino acids.

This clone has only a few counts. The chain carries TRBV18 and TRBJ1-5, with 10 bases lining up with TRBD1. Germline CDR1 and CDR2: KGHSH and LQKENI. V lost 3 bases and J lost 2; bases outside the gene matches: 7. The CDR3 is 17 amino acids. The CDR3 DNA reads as TGTGCCAGCTCACCGTGGGACAGGGGTAATGGCAATCAGCCCCAGCATTTT. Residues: CASSPWDRGNGNQPQHF. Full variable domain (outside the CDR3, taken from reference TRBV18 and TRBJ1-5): NAGVMQNPRHLVRRRGQEARLRCSPMKGHSHVYWYRQLPEEGLKFMVYLQKENIIDESGMPKERFSAEFPKEGPSILRIQQVVRGDSAAYFCASSPWDRGNGNQPQHFGDGTRLSIL.

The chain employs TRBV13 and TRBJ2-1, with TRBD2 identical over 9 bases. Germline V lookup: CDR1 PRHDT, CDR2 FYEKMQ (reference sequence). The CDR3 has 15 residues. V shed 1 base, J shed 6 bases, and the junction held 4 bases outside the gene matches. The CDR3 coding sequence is TGTGCCAGCAGCTTAGTAGCGGGGGTGATCAATGAGCAGTTCTTC. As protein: CASSLVAGVINEQFF.

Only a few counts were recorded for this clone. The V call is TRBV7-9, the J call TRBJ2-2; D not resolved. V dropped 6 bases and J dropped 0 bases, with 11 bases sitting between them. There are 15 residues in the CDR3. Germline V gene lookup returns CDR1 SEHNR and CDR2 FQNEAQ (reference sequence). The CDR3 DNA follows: TGTGCCAGCAGGTCCCGGGTCTCGAACACCGGGGAGCTGTTTTTT. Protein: CASRSRVSNTGELFF.

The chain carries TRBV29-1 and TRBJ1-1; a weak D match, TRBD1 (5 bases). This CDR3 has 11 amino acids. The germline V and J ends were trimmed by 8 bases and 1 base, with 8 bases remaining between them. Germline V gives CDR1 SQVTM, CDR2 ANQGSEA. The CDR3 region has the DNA TGCAGCTCCAGGGAGAACACTGAAGCTTTCTTT. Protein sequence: CSSRENTEAFF.

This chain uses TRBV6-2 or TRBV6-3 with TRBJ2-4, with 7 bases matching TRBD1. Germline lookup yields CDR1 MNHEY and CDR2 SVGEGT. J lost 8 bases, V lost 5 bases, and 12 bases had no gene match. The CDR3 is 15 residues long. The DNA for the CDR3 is TGTGCCAGCAGTCGCTCGACAGGGTTGGGGTACATTCAGTACTTC. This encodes CASSRSTGLGYIQYF.